These 5 T cell receptor beta chains originate from one sample sequenced in a study of spatial heterogeneity in lung cancer. TCRdb reprocessed the 5' RACE reads via MiXCR and lists one record per CDR3 protein. The table lists roughly 79,000 distinct CDR3 sequences, 8% of them singletons. Noted time point: sample taken at primary tumor resection. The sample consisted of PBMCs, taken at surgery. The receptors derive from a male donor with early-stage non-small cell lung cancer.

This clonotype was counted at least ten times. The chain recombines TRBV10-3 with TRBJ1-1; no reliable D call. The CDR3 covers 13 residues. CDR1 is ENHRY, CDR2 SYGVKD, per germline. V gave up 6 bases and J gave up 3 bases, with 11 bases separating them. The CDR3 nucleotides are TGTGCCATCAGGGGAGACACTTACACTGAAGCTTTCTTT. Its protein is CAIRGDTYTEAFF.

This clonotype turned up a few times. V gene TRBV20-1 combines with J gene TRBJ1-2; TRBD1 matches at 8 bases. The CDR3 runs 12 residues. Germline CDR1 and CDR2: DFQATT and SNEGSKA (reference sequence). J gave up 8 bases and V 5 bases, and 7 bases lay outside the gene matches. The CDR3 DNA sequence: TGCAGTGCTGCCGGACAGGGACGAGGCTACACCTTC. This gives the protein CSAAGQGRGYTF.

This clonotype has a count of ten or more. The chain has TRBV4-1 and TRBJ2-3, with D possibly TRBD2 on 5 matching bases. CDR3 length: 16 residues. The germline CDR1 and CDR2 sequences are MGHRA and YSYEKL. V was pared by 0 bases and J by 0 bases, with 10 bases between. Here the CDR3 DNA reads TGCGCCAGCAGCCAAGACGGGATCAGCAGCACAGATACGCAGTATTTT. Amino acids: CASSQDGISSTDTQYF.

This clonotype was counted ten times or more. This sequence joins TRBV5-1 and TRBJ2-4; no firm D call. The germline gives CDR1 SGHRS, CDR2 YFSETQ. The CDR3 is made up of 15 amino acids. V dropped 4 bases and J dropped 5 bases, with 16 bases sitting between them. The CDR3 sequence: CASSVLPAEQNIQYF. CDR3 sequence (DNA): TGCGCCAGCAGCGTACTACCGGCCGAACAAAACATTCAGTACTTC.

This clonotype has only a few counts. DNA for the CDR3: TGTGCCAGCAGCACCGCCAAGAGCTCCTACAATGAGCAGTTCTTC. This gives the protein CASSTAKSSYNEQFF. The J gene is TRBJ2-1, the V gene TRBV7-9; D ambiguous. This CDR3 region has 15 residues. Germline CDR1 and CDR2: SEHNR and FQNEAQ (reference sequence). V dropped 5 bases and J dropped 0 bases, with 11 bases sitting between them. The complete variable domain, with remaining parts taken from reference TRBV7-9 and TRBJ2-1, reads DTGVSQNPRHKITKRGQNVTFRCDPISEHNRLYWYRQTLGQGPEFLTYFQNEAQLEKSRLLSDRFSAERPKGSFSTLEIQRTEQGDSAMYLCASSTAKSSYNEQFFGPGTRLTVL.